Listed here are 7 T cell receptor beta chains from one sample, sequenced in a study of shared clonotypes between healthy human individuals. Terminally differentiated effector memory CD45RA+ cells were excluded by CCR7 positive selection of CD45RO-negative cells. Produced via immunoSEQ multiplex PCR; TCRdb's table is partial and in-frame only. The sample has some 2,100,000 clones; about 92% are singletons. The sample comprised naive CD8+ T cells from PBMCs. Every receptor here comes from a man younger than 35 in good health. Some clones in this sample may be carry-over from other donors' samples.

The chain employs TRBV4-3 and TRBJ2-3; 8 nucleotides agree with TRBD2. Per germline, CDR1 LGHNA and CDR2 YSLEER. This CDR3 contains 14 residues. V lost 1 base and J lost 5; bases outside the gene matches: 2. CDR3 region: CASSQAGGGDTQYF. The CDR3 DNA is TGCGCCAGCAGCCAAGCGGGAGGGGGAGATACGCAGTATTTT.

The chain couples TRBV4-2 to TRBJ1-2; D is unresolved. The CDR3 covers 16 residues. V gave up 3 bases and J gave up 2 bases, with 16 bases separating them. In germline, CDR1 is LGHNA, CDR2 YNFKEQ. CDR3 nucleotide sequence: TGTGCCAGCAGCCAGATATTGGACGGCCCAAACTATGGCTACACCTTC. Encoded protein: CASSQILDGPNYGYTF.

This clone has only one observation. V gene TRBV29-1 combines with J gene TRBJ2-7; the match to TRBD2 covers 14 bases. The CDR3 totals 15 residues. Trimming took 5 bases from V and 4 from J; bases not matched to a gene: 7. Germline V CDR1 and CDR2: SQVTM, ANQGSEA. The CDR3 spells CSVIGLAGGMYEQYF. The CDR3 region has the DNA TGCAGCGTTATTGGACTAGCGGGAGGTATGTACGAGCAGTACTTC.

The rearrangement links TRBV9 to TRBJ2-5; D is possibly TRBD1 (5 bases). This CDR3 region has 14 residues. Germline CDR1 reads SGDLS; CDR2 reads YYNGEE. V shed 3 bases and J shed 5 bases, with 14 bases lying between them. CDR3 region: CASSGSGKGETQYF. CDR3 sequence (DNA): TGTGCCAGCAGCGGTAGTGGGAAGGGGGAGACCCAGTACTTC.

Of note for this clone: Additional DNA sequences in this sample encode the identical CDR3. The rearrangement uses TRBV5-6 and TRBJ2-5; perhaps TRBD1 as D (6 bases). The V end lost 2 bases, the J end lost 3 bases, and 8 bases lay between the germline ends. Germline-derived CDR1 and CDR2 are SGHDT and YYEEEE. CDR3 length: 13 residues. CDR3 nucleotides: TGTGCCAGCAGCTTAGGGGGAAAAGAGACCCAGTACTTC. Its translation: CASSLGGKETQYF.

The rearrangement links TRBV9 to TRBJ2-2, with 9 bases lining up with TRBD2. V was clipped by 2 bases and J by 7 bases; unmatched bases: 9. This CDR3 has 16 residues. Germline CDR1 reads SGDLS; CDR2 reads YYNGEE. CDR3 bases: TGTGCCAGCAGCGTTAGCGGGAGTGTGGCCGACGGGGAGCTGTTTTTT. It is translated as CASSVSGSVADGELFF.

The genes are TRBV28 and TRBJ1-1; D not resolved. This CDR3 has 13 amino acids. The germline V gene encodes CDR1 MDHEN and CDR2 SYDVKM. V gave up 4 bases and J gave up 5 bases, with 11 bases separating them. DNA for the CDR3: TGTGCCAGCAGTTCGTGGGAAGGGACTGAAGCTTTCTTT. Translation: CASSSWEGTEAFF.